The clone carrying this T cell receptor beta chain has ten or more counts. Its antigen is not identified. The sample originates from a study of regulatory T cells in long-lasting Graves disease. Study findings and constraints: Among persistent patients, a larger number of public clonotypes were shared (roughly 2,900) than among newly diagnosed patients (about 1,000).

Through Arm-PCR of CDR3 regions and iRepertoire HTBI primers, TCR beta libraries were built. TCRdb analysed the multiplex PCR reads with MiXCR anew, one entry per CDR3 protein. This sample has hundreds of thousands of distinct CDR3 sequences, with about a sixth found just once. Time point in this sample: newly diagnosed GD, antithyroid drugs for less than 3 months. The TCR library used RNA extracted from PBMCs. EDTA tubes received around 9 milliliters of drawn peripheral blood. The CDR3 has 16 residues. With V trimmed by 6 bases and J by 7 bases, 12 bases remained unmatched. Germline CDR1 MDHEN, CDR2 SYDVKM.

The chain uses TRBV28 and TRBJ1-2, with 12 bases that match TRBD1. The sequences come from peripheral blood mononuclear cells (PBMCs), collected at new diagnosis, from a patient treated with antithyroid drugs. This receptor was obtained from a female donor with Graves disease. CDR3 residues: CASSLSGGQGAFGYTF. In DNA form, the CDR3 reads TGTGCCAGCAGCCTCTCGGGGGGACAGGGGGCGTTTGGCTACACCTTC.